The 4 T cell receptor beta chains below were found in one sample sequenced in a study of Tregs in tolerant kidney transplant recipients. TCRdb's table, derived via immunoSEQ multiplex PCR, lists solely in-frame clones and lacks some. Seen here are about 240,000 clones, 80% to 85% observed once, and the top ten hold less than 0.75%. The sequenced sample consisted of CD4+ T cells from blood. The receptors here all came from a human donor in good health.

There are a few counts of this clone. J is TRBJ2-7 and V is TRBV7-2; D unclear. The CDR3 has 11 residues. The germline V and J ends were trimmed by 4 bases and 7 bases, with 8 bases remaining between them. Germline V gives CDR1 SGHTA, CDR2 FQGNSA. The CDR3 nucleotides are TGTGCCAGCAGCTCCCCCATGGAGCAGTACTTC. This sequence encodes CASSSPMEQYF.

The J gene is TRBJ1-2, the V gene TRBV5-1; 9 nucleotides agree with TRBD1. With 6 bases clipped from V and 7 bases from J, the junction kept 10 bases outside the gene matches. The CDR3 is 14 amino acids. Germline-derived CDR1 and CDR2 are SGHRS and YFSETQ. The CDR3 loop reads CASNDWGQGSGYTF. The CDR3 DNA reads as TGCGCCAGCAACGACTGGGGACAGGGCTCTGGCTACACCTTC. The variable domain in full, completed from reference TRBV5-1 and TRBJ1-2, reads KAGVTQTPRYLIKTRGQQVTLSCSPISGHRSVSWYQQTPGQGLQFLFEYFSETQRNKGNFPGRFSGRQFSNSRSEMNVSTLELGDSALYLCASNDWGQGSGYTFGSGTRLTVV.

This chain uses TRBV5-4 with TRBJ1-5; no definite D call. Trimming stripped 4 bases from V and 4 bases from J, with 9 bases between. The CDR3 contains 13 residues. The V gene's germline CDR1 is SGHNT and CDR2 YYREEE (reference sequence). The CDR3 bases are TGTGCCAGCAGCGGTGGAGAGAATCAGCCCCAGCATTTT. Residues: CASSGGENQPQHF.

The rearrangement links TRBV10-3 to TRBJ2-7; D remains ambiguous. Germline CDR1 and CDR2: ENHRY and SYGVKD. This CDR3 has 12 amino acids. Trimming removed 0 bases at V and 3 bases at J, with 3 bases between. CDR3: CAISESSYEQYF. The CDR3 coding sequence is TGTGCCATCAGTGAGTCGAGCTACGAGCAGTACTTC.